This T cell receptor beta chain was observed in a study of regulatory T cells in long-lasting Graves disease. In its sample, this clonotype was seen many times. Its antigen is not identified. Study observations and caveats: Under persistent disease, TRBV28, TRBJ1-2 and TRBJ2-5 were used preferentially.

Time point: newly diagnosed GD, antithyroid drugs for less than 3 months. From RNA extracted from PBMCs, the TCR library was made. The source of the patients was an endocrinology department in Xi'an, China. CDR3 length equals 13 residues. V was pared by 4 bases and J by 0 bases, with 6 bases between. Germline CDR1 SNHLY, CDR2 FYNNEI. Arm-PCR with iRepertoire HTBI primers amplified the CDR3 regions for these TCR beta libraries. TCRdb called the multiplex PCR reads again in MiXCR, with one record for every CDR3 protein. The sample has approximately 230,000 distinct CDR3 sequences, around 16% seen once. The TCR was taken from a female donor with Graves disease. The chain employs TRBV2 and TRBJ1-1, with D hard to call. This sample comprised peripheral blood mononuclear cells (PBMCs), obtained at new diagnosis, from a patient treated with antithyroid drugs. For the CDR3, the DNA is TGTGCCAGCAGTGGCGGCATGAACACTGAAGCTTTCTTT. It specifies CASSGGMNTEAFF.